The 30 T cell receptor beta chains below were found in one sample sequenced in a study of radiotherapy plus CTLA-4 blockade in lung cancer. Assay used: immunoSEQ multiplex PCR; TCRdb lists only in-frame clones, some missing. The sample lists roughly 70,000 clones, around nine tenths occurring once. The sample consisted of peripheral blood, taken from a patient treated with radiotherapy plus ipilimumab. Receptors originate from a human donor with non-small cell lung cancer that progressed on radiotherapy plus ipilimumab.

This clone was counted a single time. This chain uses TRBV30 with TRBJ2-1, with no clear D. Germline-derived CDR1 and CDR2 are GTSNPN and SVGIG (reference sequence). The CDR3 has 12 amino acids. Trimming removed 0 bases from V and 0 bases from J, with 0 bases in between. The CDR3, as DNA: TGTGCCTGGAGTGTCTCCTACAATGAGCAGTTCTTC. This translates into CAWSVSYNEQFF.

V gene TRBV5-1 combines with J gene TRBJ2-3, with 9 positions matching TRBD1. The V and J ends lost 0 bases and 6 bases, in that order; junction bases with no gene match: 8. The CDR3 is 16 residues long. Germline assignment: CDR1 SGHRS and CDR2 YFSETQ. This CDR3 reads CASSLVGTGPLDTQYF. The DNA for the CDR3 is TGCGCCAGCAGCTTGGTAGGGACAGGGCCCTTGGATACGCAGTATTTT.

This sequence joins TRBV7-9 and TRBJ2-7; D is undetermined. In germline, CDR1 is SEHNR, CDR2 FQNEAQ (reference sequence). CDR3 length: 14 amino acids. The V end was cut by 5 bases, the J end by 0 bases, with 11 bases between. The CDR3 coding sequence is TGTGCCAGCAGCCAAGACACCAGCTCCTACGAGCAGTACTTC. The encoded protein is CASSQDTSSYEQYF.

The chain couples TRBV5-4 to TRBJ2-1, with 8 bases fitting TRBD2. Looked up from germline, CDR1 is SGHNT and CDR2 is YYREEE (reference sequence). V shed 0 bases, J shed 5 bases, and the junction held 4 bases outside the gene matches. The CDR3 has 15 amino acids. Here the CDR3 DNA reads TGTGCCAGCAGCTTGGGAACTAGCGGAGACAATGAGCAGTTCTTC. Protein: CASSLGTSGDNEQFF.

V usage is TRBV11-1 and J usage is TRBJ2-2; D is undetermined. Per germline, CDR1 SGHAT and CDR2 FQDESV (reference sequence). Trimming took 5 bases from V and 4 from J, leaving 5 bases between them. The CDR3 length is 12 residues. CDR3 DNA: TGTGCCAGCAGCCCCCTCACCGGGGAGCTGTTTTTT. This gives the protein CASSPLTGELFF. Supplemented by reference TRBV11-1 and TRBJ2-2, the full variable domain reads EAEVAQSPRYKITEKSQAVAFWCDPISGHATLYWYRQILGQGPELLVQFQDESVVDDSQLPKDRFSAERLKGVDSTLKIQPAELGDSAMYLCASSPLTGELFFGEGSRLTVL.

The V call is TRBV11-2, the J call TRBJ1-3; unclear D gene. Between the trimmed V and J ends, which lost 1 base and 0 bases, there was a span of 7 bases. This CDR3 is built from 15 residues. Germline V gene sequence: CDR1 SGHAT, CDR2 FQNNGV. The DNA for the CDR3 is TGTGCCAGCAGCTTAGTACGTCGCTCTGGAAACACCATATATTTT. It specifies CASSLVRRSGNTIYF.

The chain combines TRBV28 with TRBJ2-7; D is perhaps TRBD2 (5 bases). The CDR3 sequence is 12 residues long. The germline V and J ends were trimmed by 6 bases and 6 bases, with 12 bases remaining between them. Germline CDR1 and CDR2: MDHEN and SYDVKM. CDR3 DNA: TGTGCCAGCAGATGGACTTCAGGCGAGCAGTACTTC. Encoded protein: CASRWTSGEQYF.

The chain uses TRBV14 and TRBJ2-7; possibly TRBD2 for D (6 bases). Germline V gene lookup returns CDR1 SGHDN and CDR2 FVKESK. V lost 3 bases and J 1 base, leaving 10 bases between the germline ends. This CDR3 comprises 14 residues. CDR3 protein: CASSQLASSYEQYF. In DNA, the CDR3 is TGTGCCAGCAGCCAGCTAGCGTCTTCCTACGAGCAGTACTTC. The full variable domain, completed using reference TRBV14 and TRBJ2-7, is EAGVTQFPSHSVIEKGQTVTLRCDPISGHDNLYWYRRVMGKEIKFLLHFVKESKQDESGMPNNRFLAERTGGTYSTLKVQPAELEDSGVYFCASSQLASSYEQYFGPGTRLTVT.

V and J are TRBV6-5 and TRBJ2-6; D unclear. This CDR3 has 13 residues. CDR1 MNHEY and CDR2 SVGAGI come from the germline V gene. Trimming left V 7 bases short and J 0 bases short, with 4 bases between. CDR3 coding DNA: TGTGCCAGCAACGACTCTGGGGCCAACGTCCTGACTTTC. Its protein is CASNDSGANVLTF.

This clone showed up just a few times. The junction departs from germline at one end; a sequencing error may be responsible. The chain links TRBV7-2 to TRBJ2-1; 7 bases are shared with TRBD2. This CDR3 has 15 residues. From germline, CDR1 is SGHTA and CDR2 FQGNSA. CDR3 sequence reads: CASSLAVSSYNEQFF. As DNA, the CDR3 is TGTGCCAGCAGCCTAGCGGTGAGCTCCTACAATGAGCAGTTCTTC.

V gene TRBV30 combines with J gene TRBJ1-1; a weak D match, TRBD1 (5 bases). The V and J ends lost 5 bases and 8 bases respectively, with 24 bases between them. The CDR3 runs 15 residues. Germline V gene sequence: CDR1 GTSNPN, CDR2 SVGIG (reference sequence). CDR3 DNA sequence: TGTGCCTGGCAAACAGGTTTAACACTGCCGGGCGAAGCTTTCTTT. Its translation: CAWQTGLTLPGEAFF.

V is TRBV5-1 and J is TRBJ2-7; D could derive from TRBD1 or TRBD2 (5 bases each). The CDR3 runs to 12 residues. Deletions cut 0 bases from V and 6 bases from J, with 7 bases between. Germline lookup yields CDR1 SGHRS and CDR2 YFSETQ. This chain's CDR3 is CASSLEGTEQYF. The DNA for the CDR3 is TGCGCCAGCAGCTTGGAAGGGACCGAGCAGTACTTC.

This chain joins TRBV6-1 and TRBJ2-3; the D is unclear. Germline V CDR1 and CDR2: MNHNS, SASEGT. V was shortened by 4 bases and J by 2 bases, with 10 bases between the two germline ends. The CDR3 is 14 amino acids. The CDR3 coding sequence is TGTGCCAGCAGTGTGTCAGCTTTCACAGATACGCAGTATTTT. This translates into CASSVSAFTDTQYF.

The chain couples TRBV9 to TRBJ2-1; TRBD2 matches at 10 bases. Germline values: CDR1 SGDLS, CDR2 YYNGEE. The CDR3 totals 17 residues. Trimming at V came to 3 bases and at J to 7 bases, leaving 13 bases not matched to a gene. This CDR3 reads CASSARMLAGEGNEQFF. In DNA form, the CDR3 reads TGTGCCAGCAGCGCCAGAATGCTAGCGGGAGAGGGGAATGAGCAGTTCTTC.

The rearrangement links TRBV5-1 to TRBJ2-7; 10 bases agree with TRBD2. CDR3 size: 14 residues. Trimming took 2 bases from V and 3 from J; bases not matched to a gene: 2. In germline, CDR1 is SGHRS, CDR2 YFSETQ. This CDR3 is CASSLTSGNYEQYF. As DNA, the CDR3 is TGCGCCAGCAGCTTAACTAGCGGGAACTACGAGCAGTACTTC.

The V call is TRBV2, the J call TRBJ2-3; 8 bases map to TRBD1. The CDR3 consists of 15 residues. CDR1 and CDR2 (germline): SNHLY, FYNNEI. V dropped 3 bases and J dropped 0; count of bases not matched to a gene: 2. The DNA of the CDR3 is TGTGCCAGCAGTGATAGACAGGGGAGCACAGATACGCAGTATTTT. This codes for CASSDRQGSTDTQYF.

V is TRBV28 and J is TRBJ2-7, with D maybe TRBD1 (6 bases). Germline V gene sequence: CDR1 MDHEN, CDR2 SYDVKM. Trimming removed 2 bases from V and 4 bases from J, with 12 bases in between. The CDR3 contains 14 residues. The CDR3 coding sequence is TGTGCCAGCAGTTTAGTACAGGGTCTGTACGAGCAGTACTTC. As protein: CASSLVQGLYEQYF.

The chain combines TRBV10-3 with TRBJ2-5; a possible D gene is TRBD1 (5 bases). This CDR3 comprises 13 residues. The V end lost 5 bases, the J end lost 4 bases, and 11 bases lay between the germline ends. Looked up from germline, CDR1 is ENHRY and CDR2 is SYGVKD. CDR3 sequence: CAISYTGRETQYF. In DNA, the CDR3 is TGTGCCATCAGTTATACAGGTCGAGAGACCCAGTACTTC.

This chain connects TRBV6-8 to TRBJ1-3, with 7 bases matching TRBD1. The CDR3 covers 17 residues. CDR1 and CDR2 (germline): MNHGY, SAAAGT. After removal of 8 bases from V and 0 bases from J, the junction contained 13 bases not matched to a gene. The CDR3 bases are TGTGCCAGCCGGTCCGTAGATAACAGGGGCTCTGGAAACACCATATATTTT. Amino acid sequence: CASRSVDNRGSGNTIYF.

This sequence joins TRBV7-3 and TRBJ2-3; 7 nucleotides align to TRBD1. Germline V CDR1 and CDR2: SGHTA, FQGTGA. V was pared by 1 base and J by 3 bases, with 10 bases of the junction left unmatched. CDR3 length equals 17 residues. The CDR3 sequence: CASSLMGDSFSTDTQYF. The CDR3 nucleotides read TGTGCCAGCAGCTTAATGGGGGACAGTTTTTCGACAGATACGCAGTATTTT.

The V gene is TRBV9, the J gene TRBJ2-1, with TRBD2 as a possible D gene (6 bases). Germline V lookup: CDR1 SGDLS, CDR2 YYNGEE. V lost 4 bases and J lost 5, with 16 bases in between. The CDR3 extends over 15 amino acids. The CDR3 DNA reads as TGTGCCAGCAGCCCTCATAGCGGACGTAACAATGAGCAGTTCTTC. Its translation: CASSPHSGRNNEQFF. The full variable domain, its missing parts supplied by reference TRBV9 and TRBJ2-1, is DSGVTQTPKHLITATGQRVTLRCSPRSGDLSVYWYQQSLDQGLQFLIQYYNGEERAKGNILERFSAQQFPDLHSELNLSSLELGDSALYFCASSPHSGRNNEQFFGPGTRLTVL.

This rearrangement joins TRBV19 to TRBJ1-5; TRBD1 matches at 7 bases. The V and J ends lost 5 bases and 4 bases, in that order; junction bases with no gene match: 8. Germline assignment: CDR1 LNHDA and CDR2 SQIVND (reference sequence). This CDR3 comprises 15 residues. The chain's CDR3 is CASSPRQGRNQPQHF. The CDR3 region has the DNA TGTGCCAGTAGTCCGCGACAGGGTAGGAATCAGCCCCAGCATTTT.

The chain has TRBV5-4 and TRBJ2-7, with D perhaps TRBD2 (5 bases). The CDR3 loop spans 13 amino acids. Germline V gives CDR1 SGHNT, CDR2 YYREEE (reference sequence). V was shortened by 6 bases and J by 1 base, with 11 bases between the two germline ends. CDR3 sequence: CASTLEASYEQYF. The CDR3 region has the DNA TGTGCCAGCACCCTGGAGGCATCCTACGAGCAGTACTTC. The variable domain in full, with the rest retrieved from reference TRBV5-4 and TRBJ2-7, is ETGVTQSPTHLIKTRGQQVTLRCSSQSGHNTVSWYQQALGQGPQFIFQYYREEENGRGNFPPRFSGLQFPNYSSELNVNALELDDSALYLCASTLEASYEQYFGPGTRLTVT.

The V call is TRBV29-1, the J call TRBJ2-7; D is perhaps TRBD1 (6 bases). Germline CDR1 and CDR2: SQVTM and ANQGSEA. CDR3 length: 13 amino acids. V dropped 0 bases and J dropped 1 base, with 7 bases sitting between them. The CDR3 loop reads CSVEDGQSYEQYV. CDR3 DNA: TGCAGCGTTGAAGACGGACAGTCCTACGAGCAGTACGTC.

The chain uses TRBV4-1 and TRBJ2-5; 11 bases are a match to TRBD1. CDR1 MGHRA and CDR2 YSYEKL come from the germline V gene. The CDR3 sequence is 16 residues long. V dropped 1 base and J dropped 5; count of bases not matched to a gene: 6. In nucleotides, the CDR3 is TGCGCCAGCAGCCAAGTTTGGACAGGGGGCTTGGAGACCCAGTACTTC. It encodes CASSQVWTGGLETQYF.

This CDR3 reads CASSLNSWSYEQYF. The CDR3 DNA is TGTGCCAGCAGCTTGAACAGTTGGTCCTACGAGCAGTACTTC. The gene calls are TRBV7-8 and TRBJ2-7, with D uncertain. V was trimmed by 3 bases and J by 1 base, leaving 10 bases between them. CDR1 and CDR2 (germline): SGHVS, FQNEAQ. There are 14 residues in the CDR3.

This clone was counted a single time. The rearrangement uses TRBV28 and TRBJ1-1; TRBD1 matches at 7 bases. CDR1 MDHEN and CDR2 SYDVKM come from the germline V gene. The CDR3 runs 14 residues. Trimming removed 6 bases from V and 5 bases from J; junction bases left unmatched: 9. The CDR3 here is CASSLPRGRTEAFF. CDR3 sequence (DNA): TGTGCCAGCAGCCTCCCAAGGGGGCGTACTGAAGCTTTCTTT.

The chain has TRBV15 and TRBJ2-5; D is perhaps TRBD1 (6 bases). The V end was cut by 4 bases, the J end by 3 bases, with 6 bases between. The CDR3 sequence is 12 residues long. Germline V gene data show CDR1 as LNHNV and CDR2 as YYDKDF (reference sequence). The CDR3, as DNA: TGTGCCACCAGCAACAGGGAAGAGACCCAGTACTTC. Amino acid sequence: CATSNREETQYF.

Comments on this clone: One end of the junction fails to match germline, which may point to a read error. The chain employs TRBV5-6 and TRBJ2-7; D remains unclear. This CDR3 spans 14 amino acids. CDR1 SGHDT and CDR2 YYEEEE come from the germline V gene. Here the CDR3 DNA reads TGTGCCAGCGGGCGTACTCTCCAGGCCTACGAGCGGTACTTC. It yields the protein CASGRTLQAYERYF.

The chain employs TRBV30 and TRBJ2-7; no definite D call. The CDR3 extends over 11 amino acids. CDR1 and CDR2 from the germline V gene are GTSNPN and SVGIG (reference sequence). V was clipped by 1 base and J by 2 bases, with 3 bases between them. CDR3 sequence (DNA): TGTGCCTGGAGTGCAACCTACGAGCAGTACTTC. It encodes CAWSATYEQYF. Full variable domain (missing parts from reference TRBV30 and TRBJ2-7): SQTIHQWPATLVQPVGSPLSLECTVEGTSNPNLYWYRQAAGRGLQLLFYSVGIGQISSEVPQNLSASRPQDRQFILSSKKLLLSDSGFYLCAWSATYEQYFGPGTRLTVT.